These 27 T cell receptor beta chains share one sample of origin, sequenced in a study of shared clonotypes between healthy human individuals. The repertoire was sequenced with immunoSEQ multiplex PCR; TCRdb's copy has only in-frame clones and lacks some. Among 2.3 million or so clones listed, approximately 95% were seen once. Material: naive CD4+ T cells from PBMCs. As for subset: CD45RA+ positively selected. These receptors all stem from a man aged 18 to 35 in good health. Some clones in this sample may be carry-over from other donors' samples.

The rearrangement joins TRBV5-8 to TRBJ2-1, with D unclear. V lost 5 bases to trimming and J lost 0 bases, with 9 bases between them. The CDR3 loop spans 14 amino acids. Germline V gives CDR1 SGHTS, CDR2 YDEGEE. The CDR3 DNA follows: TGTGCCAGCAGAATCCCGAGCTCCTACAATGAGCAGTTCTTC. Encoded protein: CASRIPSSYNEQFF.

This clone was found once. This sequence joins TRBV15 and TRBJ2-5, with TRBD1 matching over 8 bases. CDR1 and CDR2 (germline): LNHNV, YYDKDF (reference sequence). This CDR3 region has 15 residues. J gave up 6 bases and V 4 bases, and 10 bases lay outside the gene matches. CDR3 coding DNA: TGTGCCACCAGCATCGCAGGGGGCGCGGAAAAGACCCAGTACTTC. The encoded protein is CATSIAGGAEKTQYF. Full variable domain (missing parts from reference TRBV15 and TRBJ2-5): DAMVIQNPRYQVTQFGKPVTLSCSQTLNHNVMYWYQQKSSQAPKLLFHYYDKDFNNEADTPDNFQSRRPNTSFCFLDIRSPGLGDTAMYLCATSIAGGAEKTQYFGPGTRLLVL.

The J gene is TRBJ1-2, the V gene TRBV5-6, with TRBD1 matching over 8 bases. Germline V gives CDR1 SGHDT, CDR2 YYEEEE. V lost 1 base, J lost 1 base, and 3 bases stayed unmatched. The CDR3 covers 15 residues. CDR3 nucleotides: TGTGCCAGCAGCTTGCCGGACAGGGATAACTATGGCTACACCTTC. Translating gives CASSLPDRDNYGYTF. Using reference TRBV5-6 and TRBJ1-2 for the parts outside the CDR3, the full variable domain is DAGVTQSPTHLIKTRGQQVTLRCSPKSGHDTVSWYQQALGQGPQFIFQYYEEEERQRGNFPDRFSGHQFPNYSSELNVNALLLGDSALYLCASSLPDRDNYGYTFGSGTRLTVV.

CDR3 sequence reads: CASSLQGQGITGNTIYF. The CDR3 bases are TGTGCCAGCAGCTTGCAAGGACAGGGGATTACTGGAAACACCATATATTTT. The chain uses TRBV7-6 and TRBJ1-3; TRBD1 matches 9 bases. This CDR3 is 17 amino acids long. Germline V gene sequence: CDR1 SGHVS, CDR2 FNYEAQ. J gave up 2 bases and V 3 bases, and 8 bases lay outside the gene matches.

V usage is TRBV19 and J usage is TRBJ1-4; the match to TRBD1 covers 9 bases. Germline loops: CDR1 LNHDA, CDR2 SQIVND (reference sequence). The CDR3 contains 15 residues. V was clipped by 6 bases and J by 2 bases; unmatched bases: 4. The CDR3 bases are TGTGCCAGTAGAACGACAGGGGGTACTAATGAAAAACTGTTTTTT. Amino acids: CASRTTGGTNEKLFF.

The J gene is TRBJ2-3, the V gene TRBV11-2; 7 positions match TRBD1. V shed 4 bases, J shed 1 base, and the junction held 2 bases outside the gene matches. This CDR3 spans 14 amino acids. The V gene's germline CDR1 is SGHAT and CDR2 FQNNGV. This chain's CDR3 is CASSYGQGTDTQYF. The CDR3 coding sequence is TGTGCCAGCAGCTACGGACAGGGCACAGATACGCAGTATTTT.

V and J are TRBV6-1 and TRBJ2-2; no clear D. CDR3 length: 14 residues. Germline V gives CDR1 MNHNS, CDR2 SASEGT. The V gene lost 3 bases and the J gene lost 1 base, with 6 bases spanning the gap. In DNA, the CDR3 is TGTGCCAGCAGTGAGATACAGAACACCGGGGAGCTGTTTTTT. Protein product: CASSEIQNTGELFF.

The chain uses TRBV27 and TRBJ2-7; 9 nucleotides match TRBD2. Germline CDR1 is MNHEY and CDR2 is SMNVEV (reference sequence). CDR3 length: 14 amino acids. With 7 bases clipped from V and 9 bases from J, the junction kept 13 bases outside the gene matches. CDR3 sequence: CASKRTSGLTGQYF. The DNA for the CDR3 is TGTGCCAGCAAAAGAACTAGCGGGTTAACGGGGCAGTACTTC.

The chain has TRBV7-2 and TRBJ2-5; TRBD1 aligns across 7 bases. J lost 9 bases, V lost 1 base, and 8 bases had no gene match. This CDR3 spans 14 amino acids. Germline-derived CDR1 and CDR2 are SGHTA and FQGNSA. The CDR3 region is CASSLGQGVPAQYF. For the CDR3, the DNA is TGTGCCAGCAGCTTAGGGCAGGGGGTACCGGCCCAGTACTTC.

This CDR3 is CASSLGSAGQNYGYTF. CDR3 nucleotide sequence: TGTGCCAGCAGCTTAGGGAGCGCGGGACAGAACTATGGCTACACCTTC. The rearrangement links TRBV7-9 to TRBJ1-2; 7 nucleotides agree with TRBD1. V shed 1 base, J shed 2 bases, and the junction held 7 bases outside the gene matches. Germline assignment: CDR1 SEHNR and CDR2 FQNEAQ (reference sequence). The CDR3 covers 16 residues.

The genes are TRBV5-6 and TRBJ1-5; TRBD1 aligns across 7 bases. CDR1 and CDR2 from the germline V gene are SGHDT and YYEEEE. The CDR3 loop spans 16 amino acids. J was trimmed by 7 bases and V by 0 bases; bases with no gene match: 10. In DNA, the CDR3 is TGTGCCAGCAGCTTGGGAGGGACAGAGAGCAGGCAGCCCCAGCATTTT. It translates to CASSLGGTESRQPQHF.

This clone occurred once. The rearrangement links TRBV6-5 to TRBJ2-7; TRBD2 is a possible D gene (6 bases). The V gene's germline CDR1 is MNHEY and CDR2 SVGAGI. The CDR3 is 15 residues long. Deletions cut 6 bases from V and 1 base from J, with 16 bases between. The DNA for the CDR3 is TGTGCCAGCAGACGATCCTCAGGAGGGTCCTACGAGCAGTACTTC. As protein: CASRRSSGGSYEQYF.

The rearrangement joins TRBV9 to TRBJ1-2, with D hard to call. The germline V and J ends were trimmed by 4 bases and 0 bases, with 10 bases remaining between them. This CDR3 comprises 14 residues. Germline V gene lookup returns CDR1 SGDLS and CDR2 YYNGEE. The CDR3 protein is CASSPEVSNYGYTF. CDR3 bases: TGTGCCAGCAGCCCGGAGGTATCTAACTATGGCTACACCTTC. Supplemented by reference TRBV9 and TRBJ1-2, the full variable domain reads DSGVTQTPKHLITATGQRVTLRCSPRSGDLSVYWYQQSLDQGLQFLIQYYNGEERAKGNILERFSAQQFPDLHSELNLSSLELGDSALYFCASSPEVSNYGYTFGSGTRLTVV.

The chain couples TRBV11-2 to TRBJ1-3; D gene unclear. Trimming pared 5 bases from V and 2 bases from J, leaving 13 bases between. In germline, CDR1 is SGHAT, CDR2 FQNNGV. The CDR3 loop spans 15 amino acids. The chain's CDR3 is CASSLLMAAGNTIYF. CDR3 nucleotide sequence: TGTGCCAGCAGCCTGTTAATGGCGGCTGGAAACACCATATATTTT. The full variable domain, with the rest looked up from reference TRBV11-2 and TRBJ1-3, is EAGVAQSPRYKIIEKRQSVAFWCNPISGHATLYWYQQILGQGPKLLIQFQNNGVVDDSQLPKDRFSAERLKGVDSTLKIQPAKLEDSAVYLCASSLLMAAGNTIYFGEGSWLTVV.

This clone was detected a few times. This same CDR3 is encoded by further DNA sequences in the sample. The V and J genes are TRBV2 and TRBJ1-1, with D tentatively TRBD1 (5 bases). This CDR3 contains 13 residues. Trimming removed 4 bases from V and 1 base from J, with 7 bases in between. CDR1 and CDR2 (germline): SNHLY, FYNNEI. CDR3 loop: CASSVTENTEAFF. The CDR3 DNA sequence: TGTGCCAGCAGTGTGACAGAGAACACTGAAGCTTTCTTT.

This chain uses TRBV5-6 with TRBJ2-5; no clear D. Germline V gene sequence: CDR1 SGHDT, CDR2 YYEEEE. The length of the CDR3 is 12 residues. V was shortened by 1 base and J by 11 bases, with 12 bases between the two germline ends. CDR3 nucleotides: TGTGCCAGCAGCTTGAGTCAGGCACAGCAGTACTTC. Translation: CASSLSQAQQYF.

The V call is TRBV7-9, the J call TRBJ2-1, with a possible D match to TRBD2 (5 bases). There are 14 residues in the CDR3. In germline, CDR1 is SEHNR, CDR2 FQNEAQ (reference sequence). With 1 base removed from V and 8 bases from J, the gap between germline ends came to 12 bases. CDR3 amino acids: CASSLGLAFYEQFF. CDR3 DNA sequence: TGTGCCAGCAGCTTAGGCCTAGCTTTCTATGAGCAGTTCTTC.

CDR3 sequence reads: CAIMDGNTDTQYF. The CDR3 DNA reads as TGTGCCATCATGGACGGGAACACAGATACGCAGTATTTT. The chain recombines TRBV10-3 with TRBJ2-3; D might be TRBD2 (5 bases). From germline, CDR1 is ENHRY and CDR2 SYGVKD. Deletions cut 7 bases from V and 2 bases from J, with 10 bases between. The length of the CDR3 is 13 residues.

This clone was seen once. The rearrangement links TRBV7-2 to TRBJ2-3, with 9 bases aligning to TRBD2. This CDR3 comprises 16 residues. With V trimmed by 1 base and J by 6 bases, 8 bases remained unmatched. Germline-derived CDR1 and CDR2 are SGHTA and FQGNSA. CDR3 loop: CASSLGSSGNPDTQYF. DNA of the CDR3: TGTGCCAGCAGCTTAGGGTCTAGCGGGAATCCGGATACGCAGTATTTT.

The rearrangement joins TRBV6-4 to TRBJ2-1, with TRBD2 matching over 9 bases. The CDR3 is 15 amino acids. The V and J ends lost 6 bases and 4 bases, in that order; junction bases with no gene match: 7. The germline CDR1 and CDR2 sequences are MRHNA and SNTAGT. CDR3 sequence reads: CASRATSGIYNEQFF. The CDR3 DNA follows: TGTGCCAGCAGGGCGACTAGCGGTATATACAATGAGCAGTTCTTC.

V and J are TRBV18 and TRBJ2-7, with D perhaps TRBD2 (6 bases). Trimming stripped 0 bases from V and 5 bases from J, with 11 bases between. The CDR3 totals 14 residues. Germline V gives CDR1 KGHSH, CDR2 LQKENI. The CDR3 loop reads CASSPPEGPNEQYF. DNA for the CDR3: TGTGCCAGCTCACCACCGGAGGGGCCAAACGAGCAGTACTTC.

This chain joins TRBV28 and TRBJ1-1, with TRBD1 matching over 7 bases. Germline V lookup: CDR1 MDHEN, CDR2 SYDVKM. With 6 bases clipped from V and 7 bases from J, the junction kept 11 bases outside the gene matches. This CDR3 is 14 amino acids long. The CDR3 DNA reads TGTGCCAGCAGAAACAGGGGAGGGTTGGGTGAAGCTTTCTTT. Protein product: CASRNRGGLGEAFF.

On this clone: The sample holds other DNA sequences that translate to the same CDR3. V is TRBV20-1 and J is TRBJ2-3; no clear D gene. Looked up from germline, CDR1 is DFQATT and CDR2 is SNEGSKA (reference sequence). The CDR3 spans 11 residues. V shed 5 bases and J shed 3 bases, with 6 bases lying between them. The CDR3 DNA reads TGCAGTGCTGTAAGAACAGATACGCAGTATTTT. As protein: CSAVRTDTQYF.

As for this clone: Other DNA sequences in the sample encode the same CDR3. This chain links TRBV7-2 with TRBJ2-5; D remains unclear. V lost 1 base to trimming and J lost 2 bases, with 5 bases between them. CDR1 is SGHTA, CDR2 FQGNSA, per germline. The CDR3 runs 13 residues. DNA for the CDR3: TGTGCCAGCAGCTTAGGGCTACAAGAGACCCAGTACTTC. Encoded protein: CASSLGLQETQYF.

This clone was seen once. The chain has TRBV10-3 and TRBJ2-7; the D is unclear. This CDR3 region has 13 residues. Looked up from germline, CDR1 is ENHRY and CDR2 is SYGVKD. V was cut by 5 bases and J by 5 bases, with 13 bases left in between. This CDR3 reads CAISPNDADEQYF. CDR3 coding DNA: TGTGCCATCAGTCCTAACGACGCGGACGAGCAGTACTTC.

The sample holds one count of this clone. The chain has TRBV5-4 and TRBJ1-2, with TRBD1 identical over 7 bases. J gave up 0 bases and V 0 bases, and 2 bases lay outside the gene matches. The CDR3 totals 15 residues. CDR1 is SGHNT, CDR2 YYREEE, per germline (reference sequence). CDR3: CASSLGRGSNYGYTF. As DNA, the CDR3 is TGTGCCAGCAGCTTGGGCAGGGGGTCTAACTATGGCTACACCTTC.

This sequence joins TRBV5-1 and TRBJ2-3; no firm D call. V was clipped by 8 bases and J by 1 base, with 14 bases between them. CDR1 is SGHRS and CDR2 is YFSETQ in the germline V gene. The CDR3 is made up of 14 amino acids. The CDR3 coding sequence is TGCGCCAGTGGGCAAAACGGAGGCACAGATACGCAGTATTTT. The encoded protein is CASGQNGGTDTQYF.